Following are 5 T cell receptor beta chains from one sample sequenced in a study of T cell responses to AZD1222 COVID-19 vaccine. Here immunoSEQ multiplex PCR was the method, and the copy in TCRdb shows in-frame clones only, minus some. Of 150,000 to 200,000 clones detected, around 90% appear once; the ten largest clones hold roughly 12%. This specimen consisted of peripheral blood, obtained 28 days after the second AZD1222 dose. These receptors were taken from an adult who received the AZD1222 COVID-19 vaccine.

This chain connects TRBV12-3 or TRBV12-4 to TRBJ1-2; maybe TRBD1 (6 bases). This CDR3 region has 13 residues. V dropped 3 bases and J dropped 5 bases, with 10 bases sitting between them. In DNA form, the CDR3 reads TGTGCCAGCAGTTTGGGCAGGGGTTATGGCTACACCTTC. The encoded protein is CASSLGRGYGYTF.

DNA of the CDR3: TGTGCCTGGAGTGTAATGGGGGGCAATCAGCCCCAGCATTTT. Its protein product is CAWSVMGGNQPQHF. The genes are TRBV30 and TRBJ1-5, with TRBD1 as a possible D gene (5 bases). The CDR3 totals 14 residues. The germline V gene has CDR1 GTSNPN and CDR2 SVGIG (reference sequence). V dropped 0 bases and J dropped 2 bases, with 8 bases sitting between them.

This clone came up a few times. V is TRBV29-1 and J is TRBJ2-7; 8 positions agree with TRBD2. The V gene end was trimmed by 4 bases and the J gene end by 3 bases; junction bases not matched to a gene: 5. This CDR3 spans 13 amino acids. Germline lookup yields CDR1 SQVTM and CDR2 ANQGSEA. CDR3 sequence (DNA): TGCAGCGTTGGGCCGGGACTAGGCTACGAGCAGTACTTC. This encodes CSVGPGLGYEQYF.

This sequence joins TRBV19 and TRBJ1-4, with 10 bases identical to TRBD1. Trimming took 3 bases from V and 8 from J; bases not matched to a gene: 6. The germline CDR1 and CDR2 sequences are LNHDA and SQIVND (reference sequence). The CDR3 runs 15 residues. CDR3 in amino acids: CASSILTGGDEKLFF. The CDR3 bases are TGTGCCAGTAGTATTCTGACAGGGGGCGACGAAAAACTGTTTTTT.

This chain links TRBV7-2 with TRBJ2-7, with 8 bases lining up with TRBD1. The CDR3 consists of 16 residues. With V trimmed by 5 bases and J by 2 bases, 11 bases remained unmatched. The germline gives CDR1 SGHTA, CDR2 FQGNSA. The CDR3 nucleotides read TGTGCCAGCAGCCCGAGATGGACAGGGAGTACCTACGAGCAGTACTTC. Translated, it gives CASSPRWTGSTYEQYF.